This TCR beta chain came from a study of tumor-infiltrating lymphocytes in primary liver carcinoma (dated by TCRdb to 2016 to 2017). Background on the whole study: Surgical resection was performed in China between late 2015 and 2016 on a few patients with histopathologically diagnosed primary liver carcinoma. Of the five patients, three men and two women aged 30 to 69 years, four had hepatocellular carcinoma and one had combined HCC and intrahepatic cholangiocarcinoma. The five patients had tumors staged T1-T3 N0M0, with maximum diameters ranging from about 4 to 11 cm. Roughly 3.5 to 8 million productive TCRbeta reads were obtained per sample, and no significant difference in read depth was found between tissue types. TCRbeta repertoire sequencing, expression microarrays and whole-exome sequencing were combined in the study across five regions of each liver tumor, with adjacent normal tissue and blood also included. A total of approximately 35 specimens from 5 patients underwent TCRbeta repertoire sequencing, comprising 25 or so tumor regions, 5 adjacent noncancerous liver tissues and 5 peripheral blood samples. High reproducibility was observed for the technical replicate repertoires, with mean shared-clone rates approximately 0.9 and correlation coefficients above 0.95. Paper-wide results and their limitations: The study included only four or five patients, and the authors note findings should be validated in a larger study. Comparison of CD4+ and CD8+ T cell repertoires was precluded by the use of bulk unsorted samples. The top 250 clones made up a significantly larger repertoire fraction in tumors than in blood (p = 0.039). Only the TCR beta chain was sequenced, which likely underestimates true repertoire diversity because unpaired alpha chains were not captured. Repertoire overlap was found to be higher between tumor regions (mean approximately 36%) than between tumor-adjacent (roughly 17%) or tumor-blood (around 15%) pairs, consistent with antigen-driven expansion.

The germline V gene supplies CDR1 MNHEY and CDR2 SVGAGI. Reading from cysteine to phenylalanine, the CDR3 counts 15 amino acids. Kept here is only the CDR3 DNA, which spans 45 bases and is read in frame from base 1. V drops 3 bases and J drops 4 bases, leaving 12 bases in between. RNA from unsorted whole blood was extracted with TRIzol reagent, and germline DNA was obtained with the DNeasy Blood & Tissue kit. Patients had chronic HBV infection and were treatment-naive at sampling. Approximately 3.8 milliliters of peripheral blood were collected into K2EDTA tubes before surgery. Starting from 500 to 600 ng total RNA, TCRbeta-specific cDNA was produced by reverse transcription with a constant-region primer and ProtoScript II reverse transcriptase. Construction of the TCRbeta libraries relied on three nested rounds of multiplex PCR, following a slightly modified ARM-PCR procedure. The first two PCR rounds used multiplex TRBV1-TRBV30 forward primers with a Cbeta reverse primer, each for about 11 cycles. A final 25-cycle PCR with Deep VentR polymerase added sample barcodes and Illumina adapters. Before sequencing, amplicons of 200-500 bp were purified from gel using a QIAquick gel extraction kit. An Illumina HiSeq 2500 was used to sequence the TCRbeta amplicons with 250-bp paired-end reads. In the original analysis: Trimmomatic v0.33 was used to quality-trim the reads, and FLASH v1.2.11 was used to merge paired reads so that full CDR3 sequences could be recovered. V, D and J germline segments were assigned to the rearranged TCRbeta sequences by MiGEC v1.2.1b. Clonotype statistics and Shannon-Wiener diversity indices were calculated with VDJtools v1.0.0. To reduce sampling bias, subsequent analyses other than the diversity analysis used only the 250 most abundant clonotypes in each sample. TCRdb's own reprocessing of the public reads used fastp at Q25 and MiXCR and kept productive beta chains. For every CDR3 protein sequence, its rows merge into one entry that carries the most common genes and DNA. The V and J calls come from TCRdb's annotation, not from the publication. For this sample the table gives about 310,000 distinct CDR3 sequences, of which about three fifths were detected only once. The top ten clones comprise over 15% of the sample.

With regard to this clonotype: The specificity of this receptor is unknown. A much larger clone sits a single nucleotide away, making a read error possible.

The chain was built from TRBV6-5 and TRBJ2-2; there is no confident call for the D gene. Sequencing was carried out using peripheral blood. This sequence originates from a woman between 25 and 40 years old with primary liver carcinoma and hepatitis B virus infection. The CDR3 protein sequence reads: CASSYSWRSTGELFF. The nucleotide sequence reads as follows: TGTGCCAGCAGTTATAGCTGGAGAAGCACCGGGGAGCTGTTTTTT.